This entry describes one T cell receptor (beta chain). Its specificity is not known. The CDR3 runs to 15 residues. V was shortened by 3 bases and J by 0 bases, with 9 bases between the two germline ends. Germline V gene sequence: CDR1 MGHRA, CDR2 YSYEKL. The cDNA had a unique molecular identifier and a template-switch universal primer site. TCRdb used MiXCR to reprocess the 5' RACE reads, holding one entry per CDR3 protein. Among 250,000 or so distinct CDR3 sequences listed, 7.5% were seen once. The data are from a study of identical twins. Overall study results and limits: It was out-of-frame TCR alpha sharing in monozygotic twins that models underestimated.

The data also belong to a second study, concerning yellow fever vaccine responses in identical twins.

The chain joins TRBV4-1 to TRBJ1-5; possible D gene TRBD1, 5 bases. Sequenced material: CD8+ T cells sorted from blood. This TCR came from a woman under 30 in good health. This CDR3 reads CASSQGPISNQPQHF. The CDR3 DNA follows: TGCGCCAGCAGCCAGGGACCGATTAGCAATCAGCCCCAGCATTTT.